The TCR beta chain described here comes from a study of cytomegalovirus exposure and HLA in healthy donors. Comment on this clone: What it binds is unknown.

V was shortened by 7 bases and J by 8 bases, with 23 bases between the two germline ends. CDR1 LNHDA and CDR2 SQIVND come from the germline V gene (reference sequence). The CDR3 sequence is 15 residues long. PCR used 60 Vbeta primers and 13 Jbeta primers. Clones were read by immunoSEQ multiplex PCR, and TCRdb kept only the in-frame ones, dropping some. The repertoire holds 100,000 to 150,000 clones, with just under 85% as singletons. Study observations and caveats: Through in vitro validation, a few CMV-associated chains were shown to be specific for CMV antigens.

The V gene is TRBV19, the J gene TRBJ1-2; weak D call: TRBD1 (5 bases). The material sequenced was PBMCs. The clonotype was recovered from a boy aged 2 to 10 in good health and CMV-seronegative. The CDR3 region is CASTLGIAGNEGYTF. CDR3 nucleotide sequence: TGTGCCAGTACCCTAGGTATCGCAGGGAATGAGGGCTACACCTTC.